This entry is about one T cell receptor beta chain. The sample comes from a study of T-cell memory formation after mild COVID-19. TCRdb processed the 5' RACE reads anew with MiXCR; each CDR3 protein has one entry. The data show hundreds of thousands of distinct CDR3 sequences, 20% to 25% seen once. The CDR3 runs 17 residues. Germline V lookup: CDR1 MNHEY, CDR2 SVGEGT. V lost 0 bases, J lost 4 bases, and 17 bases lay in between. This TCR derives from a man younger than 35 who had mild COVID-19 (a few samples of this study predate the infection). Cell type and time point are not known. Sample: PBMCs or a T cell subset sorted from them (not recorded which). The chain uses TRBV6-2 or TRBV6-3 and TRBJ2-3; D not resolved. The chain's CDR3 is CASSYSIPPRNPDTQYF. The CDR3 region has the DNA TGTGCCAGCAGTTACTCGATCCCCCCTAGGAATCCAGATACGCAGTATTTT.